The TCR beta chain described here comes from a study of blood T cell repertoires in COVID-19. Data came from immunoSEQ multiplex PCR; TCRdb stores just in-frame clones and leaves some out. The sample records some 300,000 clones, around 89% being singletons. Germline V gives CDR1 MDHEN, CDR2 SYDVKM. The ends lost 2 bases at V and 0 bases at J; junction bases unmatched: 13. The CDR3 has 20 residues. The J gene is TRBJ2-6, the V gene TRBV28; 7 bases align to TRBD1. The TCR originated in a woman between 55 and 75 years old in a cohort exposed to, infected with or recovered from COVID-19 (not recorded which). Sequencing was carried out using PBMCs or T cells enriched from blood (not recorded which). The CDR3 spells CASSLPRNRGSGSGANVLTF. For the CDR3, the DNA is TGTGCCAGCAGTTTACCCCGGAACAGGGGAAGTGGCTCTGGGGCCAACGTCCTGACTTTC.